This T cell receptor beta chain was sequenced during a study of neurological immune-mediated disorders. cDNA was made by 5'RACE with 10-nucleotide random UMIs. TCRdb redid the calling of the 5' RACE reads with MiXCR, one entry per CDR3 protein. Of roughly 52,000 distinct CDR3 sequences listed, around 3.8% are singletons. Germline V gene lookup returns CDR1 SNHLY and CDR2 FYNNEI. V lost 5 bases, J lost 3 bases, and 14 bases lay in between. This CDR3 region has 14 residues. Study-level findings and limits: According to phylogenetic grouping, one related-CDR3 cluster, a possible signature, contained the repertoires of 18 of 34 multiple sclerosis patients.

This clonotype was detected many times. Its antigen is still unknown. The chain employs TRBV2 and TRBJ2-7; TRBD1 might be the D (5 bases). The receptor comes from a middle-aged woman with multiple sclerosis. Source material: CD4+ T cells from blood. The chain's CDR3 is CASSMTVLGYEQYF. CDR3 DNA sequence: TGTGCCAGCAGTATGACAGTGTTGGGCTACGAGCAGTACTTC.